The clone carrying this T cell receptor beta chain was counted a single time. No antigen is known for it. Germline loops: CDR1 SGDLS, CDR2 YYNGEE. With 0 bases removed from V and 1 base from J, the gap between germline ends came to 11 bases. The CDR3 length is 15 residues. These data come from a study of identifying expanded T cells in peripheral blood. Study-wide results and caveats: Differentially abundant clones: approximately 1.3 between replicates, about 15 at approximately two weeks, 19 to 20 at four. Variance in clone template counts between approximately two-week samples significantly increased with total template count across all healthy donors.

Collection occurred without any documented infections or immune events in donors. Measured with immunoSEQ multiplex PCR; TCRdb has only the in-frame clones, and not every one. The sample holds around 57,000 clones, about 89% seen once. The clonotype comes from a person aged 18-70 years in good health. V gene TRBV9 combines with J gene TRBJ2-7; D is undetermined. The specimen sequenced was blood. CDR3 residues: CASSVGPEVSYEQYF. The CDR3 nucleotides read TGTGCCAGCAGCGTAGGACCAGAAGTATCCTACGAGCAGTACTTC.